These T cell receptor beta chains were read from a single sample in a study of blood T cells in healthy people across ages. Via MiXCR, TCRdb re-called the 5' RACE reads, giving one row per CDR3 protein. Seen here are approximately 2,000,000 distinct CDR3 sequences, about two fifths observed once, and the top ten hold about 23%. The sequencing input was blood. Every receptor here comes from a human donor in good health. Both conserved end residues are part of each CDR3. D genes are given only for firm matches. Part of the rows lack a size; the others show once, few, many or a class for expanded clones.

V,J,D,size,CDR3,DNA
TRBV12-3/TRBV12-4,TRBJ2-3,-,-,CASSFPGGDTDTQYF,TGTGCCAGCAGTTTCCCGGGGGGCGACACAGATACGCAGTATTTT
TRBV20-1,TRBJ1-2,TRBD1,few,CSASDRERLGYTF,TGCAGTGCTAGCGACAGGGAAAGGTTAGGCTACACCTTC
TRBV20-1,TRBJ1-1,-,few,CSARDRGRGSGAFF,TGCAGTGCTAGAGATCGGGGGAGAGGTAGTGGAGCTTTCTTT
TRBV7-2,TRBJ2-7,-,few,CASSSLTGVGEQYF,TGTGCCAGCAGCTCATTAACGGGAGTGGGGGAGCAGTACTTC
TRBV20-1,TRBJ2-3,-,once,CSARDEVAPCTDTQYF,TGCAGTGCTAGAGATGAGGTGGCACCTTGCACAGATACGCAGTATTTT
TRBV4-3,TRBJ1-1,-,-,CASSQDPEPAMNTEAFF,TGCGCCAGCAGCCAAGATCCGGAGCCTGCAATGAACACTGAAGCTTTCTTT
TRBV6-1,TRBJ2-3,-,-,CASSPYVGRPVTLSSTDTQYF,TGTGCCAGCAGTCCCTATGTCGGGCGGCCCGTGACTTTATCCAGCACAGATACGCAGTATTTT
TRBV6-6,TRBJ1-5,TRBD1,-,CASSLRTGGEHQPQHF,TGTGCCAGCAGCCTTCGGACAGGGGGCGAACATCAGCCCCAGCATTTT
TRBV29-1,TRBJ2-3,TRBD1,few,CSVDGTGGTQYF,TGCAGCGTTGACGGGACAGGCGGTACGCAGTATTTT
TRBV10-3,TRBJ2-3,TRBD2,-,CAISEELAGITDTQYF,TGTGCCATCAGTGAGGAGCTAGCGGGGATCACAGATACGCAGTATTTT
TRBV5-1,TRBJ2-2,TRBD1,-,CASSLSDPGQGSGELFF,TGCGCCAGCAGCTTGTCCGATCCGGGACAGGGATCCGGGGAGCTGTTTTTT
TRBV7-6,TRBJ2-2,TRBD2,few,CASSPYGGASTGELFF,TGTGCCAGCAGCCCTTACGGGGGGGCGTCAACCGGGGAGCTGTTTTTT
TRBV4-3,TRBJ2-7,TRBD2,few,CAGSQKRGIYEQYF,TGCGCCGGCAGCCAAAAGCGGGGAATTTACGAGCAGTACTTC
TRBV29-1,TRBJ2-7,-,-,CSVVKGVRFYEQYF,TGCAGCGTTGTTAAAGGGGTCAGGTTCTACGAGCAGTACTTC
TRBV4-3,TRBJ2-5,-,-,CASSQELGRREQYF,TGCGCCAGCAGCCAAGAATTAGGGAGGAGGGAGCAGTACTTC
TRBV12-3/TRBV12-4,TRBJ1-5,-,few,CASRGRGRTNQPQHF,TGTGCCAGCAGAGGAAGAGGACGGACTAATCAGCCCCAGCATTTT
TRBV29-1,TRBJ2-1,-,-,CSVEDSSGGSYNEQFF,TGTAGCGTTGAGGACTCAAGTGGGGGCTCCTACAATGAGCAGTTCTTC
TRBV2,TRBJ1-6,-,-,CASSGAITPLHF,TGTGCCAGCAGTGGAGCTATCACACCCCTCCACTTT
TRBV29-1,TRBJ2-5,-,-,CSVLENQETQYF,TGCAGCGTCTTAGAGAACCAAGAGACCCAGTACTTC
TRBV20-1,TRBJ2-3,-,-,CSARDTSVNTDTQYF,TGCAGTGCTAGAGATACTAGTGTAAACACAGATACGCAGTATTTT
TRBV18,TRBJ2-5,TRBD1,few,CASSPGDRGRETQYF,TGTGCCAGCAGCCCCGGGGACAGGGGAAGGGAGACCCAGTACTTC
TRBV5-5,TRBJ1-1,-,-,CASSWGLVTEAFF,TGTGCCAGCAGCTGGGGTCTGGTCACTGAAGCTTTCTTT
TRBV5-5,TRBJ2-1,-,few,CASSRRGLAGYNEQFF,TGTGCCAGCAGCCGCAGGGGGCTAGCGGGTTACAATGAGCAGTTCTTC
TRBV12-3/TRBV12-4,TRBJ1-1,-,-,CASSNRGTEAFF,TGTGCCAGCAGTAACCGGGGCACTGAAGCTTTCTTT
TRBV11-2,TRBJ2-3,-,-,CASSSTADGDTQYF,TGTGCCAGCAGCTCAACTGCGGATGGAGATACGCAGTATTTT
TRBV12-3/TRBV12-4,TRBJ2-2,-,-,CASSQTVELFF,TGTGCCAGCAGCCAAACAGTGGAGCTGTTTTTT
TRBV4-3,TRBJ1-1,-,few,CASSQEGVRRTEAFF,TGCGCCAGCAGCCAAGAGGGGGTGAGGCGCACTGAAGCTTTCTTT
TRBV15,TRBJ2-5,-,few,CATSTRTVQETQYF,TGTGCCACCAGCACCCGGACAGTCCAAGAGACCCAGTACTTC
TRBV27,TRBJ2-7,-,-,CASSRRAATYEQYF,TGTGCCAGCAGCCGCCGGGCGGCGACCTACGAGCAGTACTTC